These 24 T cell receptor beta chains were all obtained from the same sample, sequenced in a study of shared clonotypes between healthy human individuals. Data came from immunoSEQ multiplex PCR; TCRdb stores just in-frame clones and leaves some out. This sample has about 2.4 million clones, with roughly 93% found just once. Specimen: naive CD4+ T cells from PBMCs. As to subset: CD45RA+ positively selected. The receptors shown here come from a man aged 18 to 35 in good health. Some clones in this sample may be carry-over from other donors' samples.

The chain combines TRBV10-3 with TRBJ2-1; 11 bases map to TRBD2. This CDR3 region has 15 residues. Losses at the gene ends were 9 bases for V and 6 bases for J; bases not matched to a gene: 10. Germline CDR1 ENHRY, CDR2 SYGVKD. CDR3 residues: CAIRASGRLFNEQFF. In DNA form, the CDR3 reads TGTGCCATACGGGCTAGCGGGAGGCTTTTCAATGAGCAGTTCTTC.

This clone was recorded once. The V and J genes are TRBV4-2 and TRBJ2-5, with 8 bases lining up with TRBD2. The J call may be faulty, since TRBJ2-7 better matches the DNA end. CDR1 and CDR2 from the germline V gene are LGHNA and YNFKEQ. The CDR3 loop spans 14 amino acids. CDR3 in DNA: TGTGCCAGCAGCCGGACGGGAGGGCCGGTCGAGCAGTACTTC. Amino acid sequence: CASSRTGGPVEQYF.

The gene calls are TRBV7-9 and TRBJ2-3; TRBD2 might be the D (5 bases). The V gene lost 0 bases and the J gene lost 3 bases, with 16 bases spanning the gap. The CDR3 extends over 17 amino acids. CDR1 and CDR2 from the germline V gene are SEHNR and FQNEAQ (reference sequence). The CDR3 here is CASSLATSLLQTDTQYF. The CDR3 DNA is TGTGCCAGCAGCTTAGCAACTAGTCTACTACAGACAGATACGCAGTATTTT.

This clone has only one observation. This sequence joins TRBV4-1 and TRBJ2-2; 9 bases are a match to TRBD2. Germline CDR1 and CDR2: MGHRA and YSYEKL. The CDR3 consists of 19 residues. Trimming removed 5 bases from V and 4 bases from J; junction bases left unmatched: 17. The CDR3 DNA sequence: TGCGCCAGCAGCTTCCGGGACAGCCGGCTAGCGGGACCCACCGGGGAGCTGTTTTTT. Residues: CASSFRDSRLAGPTGELFF.

This chain connects TRBV5-1 to TRBJ2-1, with 11 nucleotides matching TRBD2. This CDR3 region has 17 residues. V gave up 3 bases and J gave up 0 bases; unmatched junction bases: 5. CDR1 SGHRS and CDR2 YFSETQ come from the germline V gene. CDR3 sequence reads: CASSSGLAVNSYNEQFF. The CDR3 coding sequence is TGCGCCAGCAGCTCGGGACTAGCGGTAAACTCCTACAATGAGCAGTTCTTC.

The chain employs TRBV5-1 and TRBJ2-5; possibly TRBD1 for D (5 bases). The CDR3 loop spans 14 amino acids. V dropped 4 bases and J dropped 0 bases, with 10 bases sitting between them. Germline lookup yields CDR1 SGHRS and CDR2 YFSETQ. The CDR3 region is CASSRRAYQETQYF. The CDR3 DNA reads as TGCGCCAGCAGCCGCAGGGCGTACCAAGAGACCCAGTACTTC.

V and J are TRBV19 and TRBJ2-7; D may be TRBD1 (5 bases). V was trimmed by 5 bases and J by 1 base, leaving 15 bases between them. Germline lookup yields CDR1 LNHDA and CDR2 SQIVND (reference sequence). This CDR3 region has 15 residues. CDR3 bases: TGTGCCAGTAGTCGCACGGACACCTTATCCTACGAGCAGTACTTC. Its protein is CASSRTDTLSYEQYF.

Details on this clone: Other DNA variants within this sample encode the same CDR3. The CDR3 sequence: CASSPLSTEAFF. As DNA, the CDR3 is TGTGCCAGCTCACCCTTAAGCACTGAAGCTTTCTTT. The chain joins TRBV18 to TRBJ1-1, with D unclear. The germline CDR1 and CDR2 sequences are KGHSH and LQKENI. V was pared by 3 bases and J by 4 bases, with 6 bases between. The CDR3 sequence is 12 residues long.

The chain is built from TRBV5-5 and TRBJ1-4; D might be TRBD1 (6 bases). CDR3 size: 14 residues. Between the trimmed V and J ends, which lost 4 bases and 5 bases, there was a span of 12 bases. CDR1 SGHKS and CDR2 YYEKEE come from the germline V gene (reference sequence). The CDR3 loop is CASSIGQRNEKLFF. As DNA, the CDR3 is TGTGCCAGCAGCATCGGACAGAGGAATGAAAAACTGTTTTTT.

The V gene is TRBV7-2, the J gene TRBJ1-1; a possible D gene is TRBD1 (6 bases). Germline-derived CDR1 and CDR2 are SGHTA and FQGNSA. The CDR3 is 14 amino acids. V lost 7 bases and J 1 base, leaving 13 bases between the germline ends. The CDR3 protein is CASTLGRGNTEAFF. As DNA, the CDR3 is TGTGCCAGCACCCTAGGCAGGGGGAACACTGAAGCTTTCTTT.

The chain uses TRBV4-2 and TRBJ1-6; D is unresolved. The CDR3 has 16 amino acids. Germline lookup yields CDR1 LGHNA and CDR2 YNFKEQ. V lost 2 bases, J lost 9 bases, and 17 bases lay in between. CDR3 nucleotides: TGTGCCAGCAGCCAAACCGTGGGGTTCACTGGTTCACCCCTCCACTTT. The encoded protein is CASSQTVGFTGSPLHF.

The chain joins TRBV5-4 to TRBJ1-1, with D unresolved. The CDR3 sequence is 14 residues long. V was cut by 3 bases and J by 1 base, with 10 bases left in between. From germline, CDR1 is SGHNT and CDR2 YYREEE (reference sequence). CDR3 nucleotides: TGTGCCAGCAGCTCTCAAGGAGAGAACACTGAAGCTTTCTTT. This translates into CASSSQGENTEAFF.

The chain carries TRBV2 and TRBJ2-7, with TRBD1 matching 10 bases. Per the germline V gene, CDR1 is SNHLY and CDR2 is FYNNEI. The length of the CDR3 is 14 residues. V was clipped by 5 bases and J by 3 bases; unmatched bases: 4. CDR3 nucleotide sequence: TGTGCCAGCAGTCCGGGACAGGGGTTCTACGAGCAGTACTTC. It encodes CASSPGQGFYEQYF.

This clone was detected only a few times. The same CDR3 also results from other DNA sequences found in this sample. The chain joins TRBV7-6 to TRBJ1-1; D unresolved. There are 13 residues in the CDR3. Trimming stripped 3 bases from V and 0 bases from J, with 5 bases between. Germline V lookup: CDR1 SGHVS, CDR2 FNYEAQ. CDR3 coding DNA: TGTGCCAGCAGCTTGGACTTGAACACTGAAGCTTTCTTT. As protein: CASSLDLNTEAFF.

This clone was counted between two and nine times. This chain joins TRBV30 and TRBJ1-5, with 10 positions matching TRBD1. Germline CDR1 GTSNPN, CDR2 SVGIG (reference sequence). The CDR3 sequence is 15 residues long. Trimming cost V 8 bases and J 4 bases; bases outside gene matches: 11. CDR3 DNA sequence: TGTGCCGGAACCGACAGGGGGCTTGGGAATCAGCCCCAGCATTTT. It yields the protein CAGTDRGLGNQPQHF.

The chain is built from TRBV5-4 and TRBJ2-7; D ambiguous. Germline loops: CDR1 SGHNT, CDR2 YYREEE (reference sequence). The ends were cut back, 0 bases at V and 4 bases at J, with 11 bases in the middle. The CDR3 contains 14 residues. CDR3 DNA: TGTGCCAGCAGCTTGGTAGAGGCAGAATACGAGCAGTACTTC. Its protein is CASSLVEAEYEQYF.

This CDR3 is CASSDSGYEQYF. In DNA form, the CDR3 reads TGTGCCAGCAGCGATTCGGGCTACGAGCAGTACTTC. The rearrangement links TRBV6-6 to TRBJ2-7; D unresolved. The CDR3 has 12 amino acids. With 6 bases removed from V and 3 bases from J, the gap between germline ends came to 9 bases. The germline V gene encodes CDR1 MNHNY and CDR2 SVGAGI (reference sequence).

The V and J genes are TRBV20-1 and TRBJ2-3; D unresolved. Germline values: CDR1 DFQATT, CDR2 SNEGSKA (reference sequence). The CDR3 has 9 amino acids. Between the trimmed V and J ends, which lost 5 bases and 10 bases, there was a span of 7 bases. The CDR3 nucleotides are TGCAGTGCTCCCGCCCCGCAGTATTTT. Translated, it gives CSAPAPQYF.

V gene TRBV18 combines with J gene TRBJ1-2; D might be TRBD1 (6 bases). V was pared by 3 bases and J by 6 bases, with 14 bases between. Per germline, CDR1 KGHSH and CDR2 LQKENI. CDR3 length: 14 residues. CDR3 sequence reads: CASSPSGTFDGYTF. The CDR3 DNA reads TGTGCCAGCTCACCTTCCGGGACATTTGATGGCTACACCTTC.

Concerning this clone: Other DNA sequences in this sample translate to the same CDR3. This rearrangement joins TRBV5-1 to TRBJ1-2; weak D call: TRBD1 (6 bases). Trimming took 8 bases from V and 2 from J, leaving 16 bases between them. CDR3 length: 14 amino acids. In germline, CDR1 is SGHRS, CDR2 YFSETQ. The CDR3 reads CASSAGQGNYGYTF. The CDR3 DNA sequence: TGCGCCAGTTCAGCAGGGCAGGGGAACTATGGCTACACCTTC.

This rearrangement joins TRBV5-1 to TRBJ2-5; D is undetermined. Germline lookup yields CDR1 SGHRS and CDR2 YFSETQ. Trimming left V 0 bases short and J 6 bases short, with 6 bases between. The CDR3 has 12 amino acids. For the CDR3, the DNA is TGCGCCAGCAGCTTGGAATCTCAGACCCAGTACTTC. It yields the protein CASSLESQTQYF.

This clone was observed once. This chain connects TRBV27 to TRBJ1-2; 7 bases agree with TRBD1. V lost 5 bases, J lost 3 bases, and 15 bases stayed unmatched. The germline V gene encodes CDR1 MNHEY and CDR2 SMNVEV (reference sequence). CDR3 length: 17 residues. The CDR3: CASSLDITGRGYYGYTF. The CDR3 DNA follows: TGTGCCAGCAGTCTTGACATCACGGGCAGGGGGTACTATGGCTACACCTTC.

V gene TRBV6-6 combines with J gene TRBJ2-6, with no clear D. Germline CDR1 MNHNY, CDR2 SVGAGI (reference sequence). Trimming shortened V by 6 bases and J by 2 bases, and 2 bases separated the two germline ends. This CDR3 is built from 12 residues. The CDR3 loop reads CASRAGANVLTF. CDR3 nucleotide sequence: TGTGCCAGCAGGGCTGGGGCCAACGTCCTGACTTTC.

The CDR3 sequence is CASSLLDTGLEQYF. The CDR3 DNA reads as TGTGCCAGCAGTCTCCTCGACACGGGACTAGAGCAGTACTTC. The chain employs TRBV28 and TRBJ2-7; 7 nucleotides match TRBD2. Germline-derived CDR1 and CDR2 are MDHEN and SYDVKM. With 5 bases clipped from V and 7 bases from J, the junction kept 11 bases outside the gene matches. The CDR3 is made up of 14 amino acids.